One and the same sample provided the 16 T cell receptor beta chains below, sequenced in a study of cytomegalovirus exposure and HLA in healthy donors. Both 60 Vbeta primers and 13 Jbeta primers went into the PCR. Here immunoSEQ multiplex PCR was the method, and the copy in TCRdb shows in-frame clones only, minus some. The profile shows 200,000 to 250,000 clones, around four fifths of them singletons. The sequencing input was PBMCs. These receptors all stem from a woman aged 55-69 years in good health and CMV-seropositive.

The rearrangement uses TRBV29-1 and TRBJ2-7; D is possibly TRBD1 (6 bases). The germline gives CDR1 SQVTM, CDR2 ANQGSEA. This CDR3 has 14 residues. Trimming left V 1 base short and J 5 bases short, with 15 bases between. CDR3 in DNA: TGCAGCGTTGAAGTGCCAGGGGTAAAGGACGAGCAGTACTTC. It yields the protein CSVEVPGVKDEQYF.

The chain joins TRBV5-4 to TRBJ2-1; 7 bases agree with TRBD2. This CDR3 has 15 amino acids. Germline V CDR1 and CDR2: SGHNT, YYREEE (reference sequence). Trimming removed 1 base from V and 4 bases from J; junction bases left unmatched: 5. Here the CDR3 DNA reads TGTGCCAGCAGCTTGAGGCTAGCGGCGTACAATGAGCAGTTCTTC. It specifies CASSLRLAAYNEQFF. Full variable domain (outside the CDR3, taken from reference TRBV5-4 and TRBJ2-1): ETGVTQSPTHLIKTRGQQVTLRCSSQSGHNTVSWYQQALGQGPQFIFQYYREEENGRGNFPPRFSGLQFPNYSSELNVNALELDDSALYLCASSLRLAAYNEQFFGPGTRLTVL.

V gene TRBV10-3 combines with J gene TRBJ2-3; D perhaps matches TRBD1 (6 bases). V lost 10 bases to trimming and J lost 0 bases, with 14 bases between them. CDR1 and CDR2 from the germline V gene are ENHRY and SYGVKD. This CDR3 comprises 14 residues. The CDR3 coding sequence is TGTGCCACCTCCCACAGGGAAAGCACAGATACGCAGTATTTT. Amino acids: CATSHRESTDTQYF.

V usage is TRBV29-1 and J usage is TRBJ1-1; possibly TRBD1 for D (5 bases). The V gene's germline CDR1 is SQVTM and CDR2 ANQGSEA. The CDR3 extends over 14 amino acids. The V end lost 6 bases, the J end lost 4 bases, and 18 bases lay between the germline ends. The CDR3 bases are TGCAGCGTCGCACTGGGGACGGGGGGCACTGAAGCTTTCTTT. This translates into CSVALGTGGTEAFF. The full variable domain, in which reference TRBV29-1 and TRBJ1-1 provide the parts outside the CDR3, is SAVISQKPSRDICQRGTSLTIQCQVDSQVTMMFWYRQQPGQSLTLIATANQGSEATYESGFVIDKFPISRPNLTFSTLTVSNMSPEDSSIYLCSVALGTGGTEAFFGQGTRLTVV.

This clone was seen a few times. The chain employs TRBV30 and TRBJ1-1, with 12 nucleotides matching TRBD1. Per germline, CDR1 GTSNPN and CDR2 SVGIG (reference sequence). V gave up 7 bases and J gave up 5 bases; unmatched junction bases: 2. This CDR3 comprises 12 residues. CDR3 in DNA: TGTGCCTCGGGACAGGGGGCAACTGAAGCTTTCTTT. Translation gives CASGQGATEAFF.

CDR3 protein: CASSYQGESQPQHF. CDR3 bases: TGTGCCAGCAGCTATCAGGGGGAGAGCCAGCCCCAGCATTTT. The V call is TRBV7-8, the J call TRBJ1-5; 7 nucleotides agree with TRBD1. Trimming removed 4 bases from V and 7 bases from J; junction bases left unmatched: 7. This CDR3 spans 14 amino acids. Germline-derived CDR1 and CDR2 are SGHVS and FQNEAQ. The full variable domain, its missing parts supplied by reference TRBV7-8 and TRBJ1-5, is GAGVSQSPRYKVAKRGQDVALRCDPISGHVSLFWYQQALGQGPEFLTYFQNEAQLDKSGLPSDRFFAERPEGSVSTLKIQRTQQEDSAVYLCASSYQGESQPQHFGDGTRLSIL.

V is TRBV19 and J is TRBJ2-1, with TRBD1 matching 7 bases. The V segment lost 5 bases and the J segment 4 bases; nucleotides outside the gene matches: 14. This CDR3 has 17 residues. Germline V lookup: CDR1 LNHDA, CDR2 SQIVND (reference sequence). This chain's CDR3 is CASSPSQPGQRYNEQFF. The CDR3, as DNA: TGTGCCAGTAGTCCAAGTCAACCGGGACAGAGATACAATGAGCAGTTCTTC.

This rearrangement joins TRBV5-1 to TRBJ2-5; D might be TRBD1 (6 bases). The germline gives CDR1 SGHRS, CDR2 YFSETQ. There are 16 residues in the CDR3. Trimming took off 2 bases at V and 2 bases at J, with 16 bases between the two ends. CDR3 sequence: CASSFRTETIQETQYF. In DNA, the CDR3 is TGCGCCAGCAGCTTTAGGACAGAGACTATTCAAGAGACCCAGTACTTC.

The chain carries TRBV30 and TRBJ2-5; no clear D. Germline V gives CDR1 GTSNPN, CDR2 SVGIG (reference sequence). The length of the CDR3 is 12 residues. V lost 4 bases to trimming and J lost 7 bases, with 13 bases between them. CDR3 nucleotide sequence: TGTGCCTGGAACCTAGGAGATGGGACCCAGTACTTC. As protein: CAWNLGDGTQYF.

The genes are TRBV30 and TRBJ2-4, with D unresolved. The germline V gene has CDR1 GTSNPN and CDR2 SVGIG (reference sequence). V lost 2 bases, J lost 0 bases, and 5 bases lay in between. The CDR3 contains 13 residues. CDR3 coding DNA: TGTGCCTGGAGTAACGGAGCCAAAAACATTCAGTACTTC. It is translated as CAWSNGAKNIQYF.

This clone was recorded only once. The V call is TRBV7-3, the J call TRBJ1-5, with D unresolved. Germline loops: CDR1 SGHTA, CDR2 FQGTGA. The CDR3 has 15 amino acids. The V and J ends lost 2 bases and 7 bases respectively, with 15 bases between them. The CDR3 is CASSLYQRQEQPQHF. The CDR3 nucleotides read TGTGCCAGCAGCTTATATCAGCGGCAGGAACAGCCCCAGCATTTT.

This clone was seen a handful of times. The CDR3 reads CASSGRVNTEAFF. CDR3 nucleotides: TGTGCCAGCAGCGGGCGGGTGAACACTGAAGCTTTCTTT. The chain joins TRBV7-9 to TRBJ1-1; no clear D. The CDR3 is 13 residues long. V shed 5 bases and J shed 0 bases, with 7 bases lying between them. Per the germline V gene, CDR1 is SEHNR and CDR2 is FQNEAQ (reference sequence).

This clone was recorded only once. The CDR3 here is CAWTIIKTGGTPLHF. The CDR3 nucleotides are TGTGCCTGGACCATCATAAAAACAGGGGGCACACCCCTCCACTTT. The chain is built from TRBV30 and TRBJ1-6; 9 bases are a match to TRBD1. CDR3 length: 15 amino acids. The junction had 12 bases not matched to a gene; V was cut back by 4 bases and J by 11 bases. CDR1 is GTSNPN and CDR2 is SVGIG in the germline V gene (reference sequence).

The V and J genes are TRBV18 and TRBJ2-5; 14 bases fit TRBD2. The CDR3 is made up of 17 amino acids. The germline V gene encodes CDR1 KGHSH and CDR2 LQKENI. V dropped 6 bases and J dropped 5; count of bases not matched to a gene: 11. As DNA, the CDR3 is TGTGCCAGCTCTCCTGGGACTAGCGGGAGAATGGGGGAGACCCAGTACTTC. Encoded protein: CASSPGTSGRMGETQYF.

The chain uses TRBV4-2 and TRBJ2-3, with 12 bases aligning to TRBD2. CDR3 length: 19 amino acids. CDR1 LGHNA and CDR2 YNFKEQ come from the germline V gene. Germline trimming cut 0 bases from V and 0 bases from J; bases unmatched to any gene: 7. The CDR3 reads CASSQDLTSGGSSTDTQYF. The CDR3 nucleotides read TGTGCCAGCAGCCAAGATCTAACTAGCGGGGGGTCTAGCACAGATACGCAGTATTTT.

The chain employs TRBV4-3 and TRBJ1-4; a possible D gene is TRBD1 (6 bases). This CDR3 spans 14 amino acids. Germline V gene sequence: CDR1 LGHNA, CDR2 YSLEER. V was shortened by 2 bases and J by 6 bases, with 10 bases between the two germline ends. Here the CDR3 DNA reads TGCGCCAGCAGCCAAACAGGGAAGCATGAAAAACTGTTTTTT. Its protein product is CASSQTGKHEKLFF.